This TCR beta chain was identified in a study of blood T cells in healthy people across ages. A second roughly 6 to 11 cycle PCR used barcoded and J-beta primers. TCRdb reprocessed the 5' RACE reads with MiXCR, giving one entry per CDR3 protein. The sample consists of fewer than 1 million distinct CDR3 sequences, roughly 44% of them appearing once. Germline assignment: CDR1 SGHAT and CDR2 FQNNGV. The CDR3 has 16 residues. J was trimmed by 1 base and V by 6 bases; bases with no gene match: 6. Study-wide results and caveats: Relative to aged donors, long-lived donors carried more naive CD4+ cells and displayed higher diversity.

In the case of this clonotype: Its matching antigen is unknown.

The sample consisted of blood. This TCR came from a man aged 60-69 years in good health. This rearrangement joins TRBV11-2 to TRBJ2-5; 12 positions match TRBD2. In DNA form, the CDR3 reads TGTGCCAGCAGATCTACTAGCGGGGGGACCCAAGAGACCCAGTACTTC. The encoded protein is CASRSTSGGTQETQYF.